The 11 T cell receptor beta chains given below trace back to one sample, sequenced in a study of blood T cell repertoires in COVID-19. TCRdb's copy holds only in-frame clones and misses some; the assay was immunoSEQ multiplex PCR. The sample holds roughly 190,000 clones, roughly four fifths seen once. The sequenced sample was peripheral blood. Every receptor here comes from a man aged 30 to 45 with active or convalescent COVID-19.

This rearrangement joins TRBV4-3 to TRBJ2-1; the match to TRBD2 covers 11 bases. Germline CDR1 reads LGHNA; CDR2 reads YSLEER. This CDR3 spans 20 amino acids. The J segment lost 4 bases and the V segment lost 0 bases, leaving 14 bases of the junction unmatched. CDR3 sequence: CASSQEIRWASGRSYNEQFF. The DNA of the CDR3 is TGCGCCAGCAGCCAAGAAATAAGATGGGCTAGCGGGAGGTCTTACAATGAGCAGTTCTTC.

The CDR3 sequence: CASSEVLGGQDEQFF. In DNA form, the CDR3 reads TGTGCCAGCAGTGAAGTGTTAGGAGGGCAGGATGAGCAGTTCTTC. The rearrangement links TRBV6-1 to TRBJ2-1, with D perhaps TRBD2 (6 bases). Trimming took off 1 base at V and 8 bases at J, with 15 bases between the two ends. This CDR3 has 15 amino acids. In germline, CDR1 is MNHNS, CDR2 SASEGT.

V is TRBV9 and J is TRBJ2-1; 7 bases line up with TRBD2. Losses at the gene ends were 4 bases for V and 7 bases for J; bases not matched to a gene: 11. CDR1 is SGDLS, CDR2 YYNGEE, per germline. The CDR3 covers 15 residues. The CDR3 sequence is CASSFSGPGGNEQFF. The CDR3 DNA reads TGTGCCAGCAGCTTTAGCGGGCCCGGGGGAAATGAGCAGTTCTTC.

The genes are TRBV19 and TRBJ1-1; 8 bases match TRBD1. V lost 5 bases and J lost 5; bases outside the gene matches: 7. There are 14 residues in the CDR3. Germline V lookup: CDR1 LNHDA, CDR2 SQIVND (reference sequence). CDR3: CASSVDRDGTEAFF. Written as DNA, the CDR3 is TGTGCCAGTAGTGTGGACAGGGACGGGACTGAAGCTTTCTTT.

This chain joins TRBV2 and TRBJ1-2; possibly TRBD1 for D (6 bases). The CDR3 spans 14 residues. Germline assignment: CDR1 SNHLY and CDR2 FYNNEI. V was trimmed by 4 bases and J by 7 bases, leaving 16 bases between them. CDR3 coding DNA: TGTGCCAGCAGTGTGGGGCAGGGGAGCCTTGGCTACACCTTC. This sequence encodes CASSVGQGSLGYTF.

This clone has just a few counts. This sequence joins TRBV6-5 and TRBJ2-7; 9 bases line up with TRBD2. This CDR3 spans 15 amino acids. V lost 3 bases to trimming and J lost 0 bases; unmatched junction nucleotides: 3. The germline gives CDR1 MNHEY, CDR2 SVGAGI. The CDR3 DNA sequence: TGTGCCAGCAGTTATCTAGCGGGGTACTCCTACGAGCAGTACTTC. Translation: CASSYLAGYSYEQYF.

The chain couples TRBV14 to TRBJ2-1, with 8 bases lining up with TRBD2. CDR1 and CDR2 from the germline V gene are SGHDN and FVKESK. Trimming took 3 bases from V and 9 from J; bases not matched to a gene: 4. The CDR3 loop spans 13 amino acids. This chain's CDR3 is CASSHGLAREQFF. In DNA form, the CDR3 reads TGTGCCAGCAGCCATGGACTAGCCCGTGAGCAGTTCTTC.

CDR3 nucleotides: TGTGCCAGCAGTTTGGCCGCCTACGAGCAGTACTTC. Translating gives CASSLAAYEQYF. This chain links TRBV12-3 or TRBV12-4 with TRBJ2-7, with D uncertain. This CDR3 has 12 residues. Trimming stripped 3 bases from V and 2 bases from J, with 5 bases between.

The chain has TRBV14 and TRBJ2-5, with 7 nucleotides matching TRBD2. V was clipped by 1 base and J by 5 bases; unmatched bases: 13. CDR3 length: 17 residues. Germline-derived CDR1 and CDR2 are SGHDN and FVKESK. CDR3: CASSQGLRLAGWETQYF. The DNA for the CDR3 is TGTGCCAGCAGCCAAGGGTTACGACTAGCCGGTTGGGAGACCCAGTACTTC.

The genes are TRBV19 and TRBJ2-2; TRBD2 aligns across 8 bases. Germline V gives CDR1 LNHDA, CDR2 SQIVND (reference sequence). CDR3 length: 16 amino acids. Losses at the gene ends were 3 bases for V and 4 bases for J; bases not matched to a gene: 7. The CDR3: CASSIRPGGATGELFF. The CDR3 DNA reads as TGTGCCAGTAGTATCAGGCCCGGGGGGGCCACCGGGGAGCTGTTTTTT.

V and J are TRBV5-6 and TRBJ2-1; D is ambiguous. The germline V gene has CDR1 SGHDT and CDR2 YYEEEE. The V end was cut by 0 bases, the J end by 1 base, with 8 bases between. The length of the CDR3 is 15 residues. CDR3 sequence: CASSLAQPSYNEQFF. The DNA for the CDR3 is TGTGCCAGCAGCTTGGCACAGCCTTCCTACAATGAGCAGTTCTTC.